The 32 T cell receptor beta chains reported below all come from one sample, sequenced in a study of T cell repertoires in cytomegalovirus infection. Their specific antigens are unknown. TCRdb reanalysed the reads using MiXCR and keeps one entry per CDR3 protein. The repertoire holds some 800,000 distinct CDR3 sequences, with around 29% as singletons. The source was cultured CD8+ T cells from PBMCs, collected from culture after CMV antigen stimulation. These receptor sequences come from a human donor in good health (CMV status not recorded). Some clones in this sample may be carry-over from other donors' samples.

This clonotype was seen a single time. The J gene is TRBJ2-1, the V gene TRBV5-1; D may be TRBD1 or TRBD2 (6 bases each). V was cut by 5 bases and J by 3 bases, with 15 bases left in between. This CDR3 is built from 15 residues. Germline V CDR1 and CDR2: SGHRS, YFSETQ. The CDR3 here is CASRAEGGVYNEQFF. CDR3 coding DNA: TGCGCCAGCAGGGCGGAGGGGGGTGTCTACAATGAGCAGTTCTTC.

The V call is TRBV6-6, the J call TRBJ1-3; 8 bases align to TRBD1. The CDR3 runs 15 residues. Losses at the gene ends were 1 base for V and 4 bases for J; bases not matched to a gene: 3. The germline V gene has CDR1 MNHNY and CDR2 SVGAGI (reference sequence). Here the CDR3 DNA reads TGTGCCAGCAGTTACTTACAGGGGGAGGGAAACACCATATATTTT. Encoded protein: CASSYLQGEGNTIYF.

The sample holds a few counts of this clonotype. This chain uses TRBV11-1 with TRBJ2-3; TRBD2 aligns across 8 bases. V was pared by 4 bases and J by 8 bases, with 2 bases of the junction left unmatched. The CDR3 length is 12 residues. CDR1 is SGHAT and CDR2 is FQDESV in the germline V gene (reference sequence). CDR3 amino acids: CASSSGGSTQYF. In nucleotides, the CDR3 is TGTGCCAGCAGCTCGGGAGGGTCTACGCAGTATTTT.

This chain's CDR3 is CASSFPTSYEQYF. The CDR3 region has the DNA TGTGCCAGCAGCTTCCCCACCTCCTACGAGCAGTACTTC. V gene TRBV5-6 combines with J gene TRBJ2-7, with unresolved D. The CDR3 is 13 residues long. Trimming cost V 2 bases and J 0 bases, with 6 bases left between them. The V gene's germline CDR1 is SGHDT and CDR2 YYEEEE.

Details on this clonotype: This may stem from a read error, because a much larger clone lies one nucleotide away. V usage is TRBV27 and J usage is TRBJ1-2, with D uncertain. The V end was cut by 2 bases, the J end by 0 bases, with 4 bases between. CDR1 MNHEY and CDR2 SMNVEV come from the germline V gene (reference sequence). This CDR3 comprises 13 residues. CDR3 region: CASSLNPNYGYTF. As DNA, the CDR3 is TGTGCCAGCAGTTTAAACCCTAACTATGGCTACACCTTC.

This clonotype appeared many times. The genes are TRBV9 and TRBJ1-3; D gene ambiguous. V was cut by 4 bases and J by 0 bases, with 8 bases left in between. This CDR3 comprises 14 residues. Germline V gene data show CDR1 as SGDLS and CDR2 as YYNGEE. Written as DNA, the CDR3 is TGTGCCAGCAGCCCTGGGGACTCTGGAAACACCATATATTTT. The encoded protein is CASSPGDSGNTIYF.

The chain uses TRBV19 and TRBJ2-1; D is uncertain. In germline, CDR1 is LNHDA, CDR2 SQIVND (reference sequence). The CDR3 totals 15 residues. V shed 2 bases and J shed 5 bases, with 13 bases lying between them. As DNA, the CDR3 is TGTGCCAGTAGTATAAGAGACACCCCGGACAATGAGCAGTTCTTC. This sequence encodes CASSIRDTPDNEQFF.

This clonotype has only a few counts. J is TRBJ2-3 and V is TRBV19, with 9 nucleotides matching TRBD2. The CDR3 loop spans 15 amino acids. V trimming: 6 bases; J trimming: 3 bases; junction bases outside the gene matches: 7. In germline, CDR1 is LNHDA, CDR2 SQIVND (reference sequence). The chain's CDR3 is CASSLQGLATDTQYF. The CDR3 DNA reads TGTGCCAGTAGCCTACAGGGACTAGCAACAGATACGCAGTATTTT.

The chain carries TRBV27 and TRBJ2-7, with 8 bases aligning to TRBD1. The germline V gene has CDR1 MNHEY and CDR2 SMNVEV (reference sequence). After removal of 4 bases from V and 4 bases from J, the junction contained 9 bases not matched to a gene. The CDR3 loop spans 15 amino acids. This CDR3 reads CASSSLDRGGYEQYF. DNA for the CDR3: TGTGCCAGCAGTTCCCTCGACAGGGGCGGATACGAGCAGTACTTC.

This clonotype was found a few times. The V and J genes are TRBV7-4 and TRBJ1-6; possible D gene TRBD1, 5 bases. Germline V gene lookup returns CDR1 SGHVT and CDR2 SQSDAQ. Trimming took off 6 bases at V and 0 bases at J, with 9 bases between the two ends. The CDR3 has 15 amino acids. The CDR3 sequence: CASRQASSYNSPLHF. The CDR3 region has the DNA TGTGCCAGCAGACAGGCGAGCTCCTATAATTCACCCCTCCACTTT.

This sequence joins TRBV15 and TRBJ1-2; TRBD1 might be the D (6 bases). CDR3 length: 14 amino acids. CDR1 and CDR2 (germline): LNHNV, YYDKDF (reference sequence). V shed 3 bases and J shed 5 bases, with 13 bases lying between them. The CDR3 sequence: CATSSGGQLYGYTF. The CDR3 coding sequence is TGTGCCACCAGCAGCGGCGGACAGTTGTATGGCTACACCTTC. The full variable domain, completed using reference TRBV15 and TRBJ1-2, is DAMVIQNPRYQVTQFGKPVTLSCSQTLNHNVMYWYQQKSSQAPKLLFHYYDKDFNNEADTPDNFQSRRPNTSFCFLDIRSPGLGDTAMYLCATSSGGQLYGYTFGSGTRLTVV.

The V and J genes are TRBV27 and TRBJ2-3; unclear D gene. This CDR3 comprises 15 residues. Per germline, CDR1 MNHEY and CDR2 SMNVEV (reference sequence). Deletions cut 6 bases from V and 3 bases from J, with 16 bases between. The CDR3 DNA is TGTGCCAGCAGCCCCTTATTGGGTCTGACAGATACGCAGTATTTT. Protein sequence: CASSPLLGLTDTQYF.

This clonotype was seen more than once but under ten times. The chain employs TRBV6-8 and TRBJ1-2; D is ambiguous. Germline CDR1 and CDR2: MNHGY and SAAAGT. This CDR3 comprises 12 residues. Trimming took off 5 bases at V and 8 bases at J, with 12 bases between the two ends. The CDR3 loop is CASSGGMEGYTF. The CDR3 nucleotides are TGTGCCAGCAGTGGAGGGATGGAAGGCTACACCTTC.

The CDR3 sequence is CASSLTGTAEPQHF. DNA of the CDR3: TGTGCCAGCAGTTTAACAGGGACGGCCGAGCCCCAGCATTTT. The rearrangement joins TRBV27 to TRBJ1-5, with TRBD1 as a possible D gene (6 bases). The V and J ends lost 2 bases and 8 bases respectively, with 13 bases between them. The CDR3 covers 14 residues. Looked up from germline, CDR1 is MNHEY and CDR2 is SMNVEV (reference sequence).

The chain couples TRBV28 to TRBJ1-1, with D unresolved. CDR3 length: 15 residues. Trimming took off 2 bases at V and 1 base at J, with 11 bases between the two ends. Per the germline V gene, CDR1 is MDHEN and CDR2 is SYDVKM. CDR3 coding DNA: TGTGCCAGCAGTTTAGTAGGCAGCTCGAACACTGAAGCTTTCTTT. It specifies CASSLVGSSNTEAFF.

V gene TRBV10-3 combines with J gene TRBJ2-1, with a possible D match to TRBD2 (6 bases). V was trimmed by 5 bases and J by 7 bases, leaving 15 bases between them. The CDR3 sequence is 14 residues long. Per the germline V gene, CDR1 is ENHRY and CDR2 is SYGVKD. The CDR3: CAISSRLALNEQFF. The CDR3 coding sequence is TGTGCCATCAGTAGTAGGCTAGCGCTAAATGAGCAGTTCTTC.

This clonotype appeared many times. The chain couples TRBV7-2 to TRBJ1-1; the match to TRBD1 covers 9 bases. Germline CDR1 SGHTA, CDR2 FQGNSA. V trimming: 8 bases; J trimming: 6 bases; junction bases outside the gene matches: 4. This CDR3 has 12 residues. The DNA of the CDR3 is TGTGCCAGCCGAGACAGGGGGGCTGAAGCTTTCTTT. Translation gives CASRDRGAEAFF.

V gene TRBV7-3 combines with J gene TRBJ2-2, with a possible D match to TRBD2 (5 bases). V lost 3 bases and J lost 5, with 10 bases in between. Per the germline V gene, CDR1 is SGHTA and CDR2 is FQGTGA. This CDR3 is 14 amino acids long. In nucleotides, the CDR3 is TGTGCCAGCAGCTTCCCCACGGGGACCGGGGAGCTGTTTTTT. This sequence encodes CASSFPTGTGELFF.

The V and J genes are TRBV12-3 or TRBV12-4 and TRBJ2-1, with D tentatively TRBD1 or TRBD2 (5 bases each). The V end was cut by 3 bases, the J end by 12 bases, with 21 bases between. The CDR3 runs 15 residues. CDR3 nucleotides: TGTGCCAGCAGTTTGTGGGGTCTGAGGGACGTAGGGCAGTTCTTC. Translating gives CASSLWGLRDVGQFF.

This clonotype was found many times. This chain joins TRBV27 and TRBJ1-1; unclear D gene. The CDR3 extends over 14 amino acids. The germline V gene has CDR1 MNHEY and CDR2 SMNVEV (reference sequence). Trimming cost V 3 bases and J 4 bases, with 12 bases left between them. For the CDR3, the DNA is TGTGCCAGCAGTTTTACCGGGAGTGGCACTGAAGCTTTCTTT. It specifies CASSFTGSGTEAFF.

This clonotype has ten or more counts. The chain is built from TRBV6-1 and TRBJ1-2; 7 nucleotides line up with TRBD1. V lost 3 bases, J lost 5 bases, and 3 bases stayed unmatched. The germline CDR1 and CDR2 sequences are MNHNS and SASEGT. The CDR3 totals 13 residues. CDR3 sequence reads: CASSEGTAYGYTF. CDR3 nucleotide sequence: TGTGCCAGCAGTGAGGGGACAGCATATGGCTACACCTTC.

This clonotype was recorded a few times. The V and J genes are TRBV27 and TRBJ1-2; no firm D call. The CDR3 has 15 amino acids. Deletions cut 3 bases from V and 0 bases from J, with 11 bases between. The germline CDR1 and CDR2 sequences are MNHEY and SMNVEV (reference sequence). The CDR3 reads CASSFQPGSNYGYTF. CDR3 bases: TGTGCCAGCAGTTTCCAACCGGGATCTAACTATGGCTACACCTTC.

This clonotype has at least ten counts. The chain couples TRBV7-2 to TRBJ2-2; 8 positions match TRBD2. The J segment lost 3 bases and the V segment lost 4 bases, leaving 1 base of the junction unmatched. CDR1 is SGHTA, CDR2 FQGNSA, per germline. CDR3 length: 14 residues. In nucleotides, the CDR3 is TGTGCCAGCAGCTCGGGGGGGTACACCGGGGAGCTGTTTTTT. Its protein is CASSSGGYTGELFF.

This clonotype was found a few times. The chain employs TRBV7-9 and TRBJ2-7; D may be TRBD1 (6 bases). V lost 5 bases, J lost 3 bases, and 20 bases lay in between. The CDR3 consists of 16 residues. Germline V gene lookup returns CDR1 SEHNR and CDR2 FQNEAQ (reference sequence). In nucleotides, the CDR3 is TGTGCCAGCAGCGCCTCATTAGGGGGTTCGGTCTACGAGCAGTACTTC. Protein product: CASSASLGGSVYEQYF.

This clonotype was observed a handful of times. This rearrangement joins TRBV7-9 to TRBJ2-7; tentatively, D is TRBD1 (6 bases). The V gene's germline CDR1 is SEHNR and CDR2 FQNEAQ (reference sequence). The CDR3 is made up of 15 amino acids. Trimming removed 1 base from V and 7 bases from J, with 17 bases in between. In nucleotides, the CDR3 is TGTGCCAGCAGCTTAGAGTGGGACATAAGCGGAGAGCAGTACGTC. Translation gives CASSLEWDISGEQYV.

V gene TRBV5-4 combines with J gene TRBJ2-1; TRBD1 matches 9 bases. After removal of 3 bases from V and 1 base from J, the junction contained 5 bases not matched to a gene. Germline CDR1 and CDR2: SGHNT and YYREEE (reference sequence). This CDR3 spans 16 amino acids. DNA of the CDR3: TGTGCCAGCAGCTCGGAAGGGACAGGGTCCTACAATGAGCAGTTCTTC. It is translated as CASSSEGTGSYNEQFF.

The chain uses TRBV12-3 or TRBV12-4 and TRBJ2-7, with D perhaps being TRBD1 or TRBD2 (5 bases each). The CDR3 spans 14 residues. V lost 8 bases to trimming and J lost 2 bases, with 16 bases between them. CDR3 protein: CASGPGPAPYEQYF. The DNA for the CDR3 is TGTGCCAGCGGCCCGGGACCGGCCCCCTACGAGCAGTACTTC.

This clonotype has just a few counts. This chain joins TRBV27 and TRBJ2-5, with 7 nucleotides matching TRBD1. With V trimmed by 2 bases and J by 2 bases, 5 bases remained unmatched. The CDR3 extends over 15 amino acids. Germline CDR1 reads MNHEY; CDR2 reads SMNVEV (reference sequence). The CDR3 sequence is CASSLQGDRQETQYF. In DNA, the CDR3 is TGTGCCAGCAGTTTACAGGGGGACAGACAAGAGACCCAGTACTTC.

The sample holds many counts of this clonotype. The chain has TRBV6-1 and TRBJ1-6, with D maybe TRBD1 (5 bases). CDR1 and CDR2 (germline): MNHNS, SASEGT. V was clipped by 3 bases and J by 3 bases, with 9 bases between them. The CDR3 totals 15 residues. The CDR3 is CASSETVLYNSPLHF. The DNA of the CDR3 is TGTGCCAGCAGTGAGACAGTACTCTATAATTCACCCCTCCACTTT.

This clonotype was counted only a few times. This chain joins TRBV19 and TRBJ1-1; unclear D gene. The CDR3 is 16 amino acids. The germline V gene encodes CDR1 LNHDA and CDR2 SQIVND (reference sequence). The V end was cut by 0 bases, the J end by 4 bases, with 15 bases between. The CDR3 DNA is TGTGCCAGTAGTATAGATCCGGGCGACACGGGCACTGAAGCTTTCTTT. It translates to CASSIDPGDTGTEAFF.

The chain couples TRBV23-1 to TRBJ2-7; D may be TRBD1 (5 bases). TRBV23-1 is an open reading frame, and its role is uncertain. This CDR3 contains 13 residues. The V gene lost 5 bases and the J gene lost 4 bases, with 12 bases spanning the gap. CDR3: CASSGRQNYEQYV. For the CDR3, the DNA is TGCGCCAGCAGTGGACGACAGAATTACGAGCAGTACGTC.

For the CDR3, the DNA is TGTGCCAGCAGTTTTCTAGCGGGCCGCGCAGGCCCCGACAATGAGCAGTTCTTC. Protein product: CASSFLAGRAGPDNEQFF. The chain carries TRBV12-3 or TRBV12-4 and TRBJ2-1, with 8 bases that match TRBD2. V lost 3 bases to trimming and J lost 5 bases; unmatched junction nucleotides: 15. This CDR3 comprises 18 residues.